This T cell receptor (beta chain) was sequenced during a study of shared clonotypes between healthy human individuals. The repertoire was sequenced with immunoSEQ multiplex PCR; TCRdb's copy has only in-frame clones and lacks some. The sample consists of approximately 2.3 million clones, about 92% of them appearing once. As regards this clone: Its antigen is unknown.

Study-wide findings and caveats: Depth was large, yet rarefaction showed that sorted-subset sequencing was incomplete. Owing to a small donor count, the genetic and exposure-history diversity represented was limited.

V was shortened by 5 bases and J by 0 bases, with 8 bases between the two germline ends. The length of the CDR3 is 14 residues. Germline V gene lookup returns CDR1 SNHLY and CDR2 FYNNEI. The chain carries TRBV2 and TRBJ1-5; D is uncertain. The clonotype originates from a man between 18 and 35 years old in good health. Some clones in this sample may be carry-over from other donors' samples. The specimen was naive CD4+ T cells from PBMCs. Subset indicated: CD45RA+ positively selected. In nucleotides, the CDR3 is TGTGCCAGCAGTTCGACCGATAGCAATCAGCCCCAGCATTTT. It specifies CASSSTDSNQPQHF.